A selection of T cell receptor beta chains follows, all from one sample in a study of cytomegalovirus exposure and HLA in healthy donors. Assay used: immunoSEQ multiplex PCR; TCRdb lists only in-frame clones, some missing. The repertoire holds 70,000 to 90,000 clones, with roughly 70% as singletons. The sample comprised PBMCs. The receptor source for this set is a man between 60 and 70 years old in good health and CMV-seropositive. Each CDR3 is given with its conserved first and last residue. The order of the fields is clone size, D gene, J gene, V gene, CDR3 DNA, CDR3 protein. A D gene is named only where the DNA matches it firmly. A clone size is listed for some rows: how often the clone was seen (once, few, many), or a class if it is expanded.

NA TRBD2 TRBJ2-3 TRBV10-1 TGCGCCAGCAGCGATACGACTAGCCGCACGGGAGATACGCAGTATTTT CASSDTTSRTGDTQYF
NA NA TRBJ1-2 TRBV29-1 TGCAGCGTTTCTAGGGGGAACTATGGCTACACCTTC CSVSRGNYGYTF
NA NA TRBJ1-2 TRBV4-2 TGTGCCAGCAGCCAAGACCCTTGGGGGGGAGCTAACTATGGCTACACCTTC CASSQDPWGGANYGYTF
NA NA TRBJ2-2 TRBV27 TGTGCCAGCAGTTCCGCCGGGGAGCTGTTTTTT CASSSAGELFF
NA NA TRBJ2-7 TRBV19 TGTGCCAGTAGTCCGGGTCTTTCCTCCTACGAGCAGTACTTC CASSPGLSSYEQYF
NA TRBD1 TRBJ2-5 TRBV12-5 TGTGCTAGTGGTTTGGACAGGGGGTACCAAGAGACCCAGTACTTC CASGLDRGYQETQYF
few NA TRBJ2-5 TRBV30 TGTGCCTTAGGGGGACAAGGGGAGACCCAGTACTTC CALGGQGETQYF
NA TRBD1 TRBJ1-6 TRBV19 TGTGCCAGTAGTATGGCATTAACAGGGGTCAACAATTCACCCCTCCACTTT CASSMALTGVNNSPLHF
NA NA TRBJ2-7 TRBV6-1 TGTGCCAGCATGTTTCCGGGGAGCTCCTACGAGCAGTACTTC CASMFPGSSYEQYF
once TRBD1 TRBJ1-4 TRBV5-1 TGCGCCAGCAGCTCTACAGGGGAGAAACTGTTTTTT CASSSTGEKLFF
once TRBD2 TRBJ2-1 TRBV10-1 TGCGCCAGCAGTGAGTGGCGGGGGGCTTCTAAAAATGAGCAGTTCTTC CASSEWRGASKNEQFF
NA TRBD1 TRBJ1-2 TRBV19 TGTGCCAGTAGGCAGGGGGGCAGCTATGGCTACACCTTC CASRQGGSYGYTF
NA NA TRBJ2-3 TRBV6-1 TGTGCCAGCAGTGATCTAAGCCCAGATACGCAGTATTTT CASSDLSPDTQYF
NA TRBD2 TRBJ2-3 TRBV7-9 TGTGCCAGCAGCTGGGGACTAGCGGGAGACACAGATACGCAGTATTTT CASSWGLAGDTDTQYF
NA TRBD1 TRBJ1-2 TRBV29-1 TGCAGCGTTCCTGAAAATAGGGGGCGCACCTTC CSVPENRGRTF
once NA TRBJ1-6 TRBV6-5 TGTGCCAGCAGTTACTCAACAGGAGATTTTTCCCCCCTCCACTTT CASSYSTGDFSPLHF
once TRBD2 TRBJ2-5 TRBV11-2 TGTGCCAGCAGCCGGCGGGGGGACCAAGAGACCCAGTACTTC CASSRRGDQETQYF
NA NA TRBJ1-6 TRBV9 TGTGCCAGCAGCCTGACGGACAGAGGTTCACCCCTCCACTTT CASSLTDRGSPLHF
once TRBD2 TRBJ2-4 TRBV27 TGTGCCAGCAGCATGCAGACTAGCGGGTTCAAAAACATTCAGTACTTC CASSMQTSGFKNIQYF
NA NA TRBJ2-3 TRBV10-2 TGCGCCAGCAGGGGGGCTAGTAGCACAGATACGCAGTATTTT CASRGASSTDTQYF
NA NA TRBJ2-3 TRBV5-1 TGCGCCAGCAAAGAGGCCCCCAGCACAGATACGCAGTATTTT CASKEAPSTDTQYF
NA TRBD1 TRBJ1-2 TRBV28 TGTGCCAGCGGTATAGAGGACAGGAATGGCTACACCTTC CASGIEDRNGYTF
NA TRBD1 TRBJ1-4 TRBV7-9 TGTGCCAGCAGCTCTTCGGGACAGGGAAGGGTGATGGCTAATGAAAAACTGTTTTTT CASSSSGQGRVMANEKLFF
few NA TRBJ2-3 TRBV7-2 TGTGCCAGCAGCTTGAAGGCGGGGACCGAAGATACGCAGTATTTT CASSLKAGTEDTQYF
NA TRBD1 TRBJ2-7 TRBV7-2 TGTGCCAGCAGCGAAAGGACAGGGCTTTCCTACGAGCAGTACTTC CASSERTGLSYEQYF
NA TRBD1 TRBJ1-1 TRBV19 TGTGCCAGTAGTACCCCGACAGGGCCGAACACTGAAGCTTTCTTT CASSTPTGPNTEAFF
NA NA TRBJ2-3 TRBV2 TGTGCCAGCCAAGCGGTCACAGATACGCAGTATTTT CASQAVTDTQYF
NA NA TRBJ1-1 TRBV5-1 TGCGCCAGCAGCTTGGGGGGCTTGGGCACTGAAGCTTTCTTT CASSLGGLGTEAFF
few NA TRBJ2-7 TRBV10-3 TGTGCCATCAGTGGGGGGGGCGGAGAATACTACGAGCAGTACTTC CAISGGGGEYYEQYF
NA TRBD2 TRBJ2-3 TRBV7-9 TGTGCCAGCAGCCCCAAAGGGGGGACTAGCGGGACAGATACGCAGTATTTT CASSPKGGTSGTDTQYF
few NA TRBJ2-1 TRBV2 TGTGCCAGCAGTGAAGCGGACACTGCAACGGGTAAGCAGTTCTTC CASSEADTATGKQFF
NA TRBD1 TRBJ2-7 TRBV19 TGTGCCAGTAGTCAAGGACAGGGGTGGGCCTACGAGCAGTACTTC CASSQGQGWAYEQYF
NA TRBD1 TRBJ2-1 TRBV6-5 TGTGCCAGCAGTCCGGGACAGGGAGTTGATGAGCAGTTCTTC CASSPGQGVDEQFF
NA NA TRBJ1-3 TRBV7-2 TGTGCCAGCAGCCATACTGTGGGGCAGGGAAACACCATATATTTT CASSHTVGQGNTIYF
few NA TRBJ1-1 TRBV6-1 TGTGCCAGCAGGACAGGGAACACTGAAGCTTTCTTT CASRTGNTEAFF
few TRBD1 TRBJ1-1 TRBV18 TGTGCCAGCTCGCTTTACGGGACAGCAGTTGAAGCTTTCTTT CASSLYGTAVEAFF
few TRBD1 TRBJ1-3 TRBV28 TGTGCCAGCGGCTCTACAGGGGTAGGAAACACCATATATTTT CASGSTGVGNTIYF
once TRBD1 TRBJ2-5 TRBV28 TGTGCCAGCAGTTTACAGGGACAGGGGGCTAGGAAGGAGACCCAGTACTTC CASSLQGQGARKETQYF
NA NA TRBJ1-4 TRBV7-9 TGTGCCAGCAGCTTAGAGAGTGGAAAACTGTTTTTT CASSLESGKLFF
NA NA TRBJ1-2 TRBV11-2 TGTGCCAGCAGCTCGACATCCAACTATGGCTACACCTTC CASSSTSNYGYTF